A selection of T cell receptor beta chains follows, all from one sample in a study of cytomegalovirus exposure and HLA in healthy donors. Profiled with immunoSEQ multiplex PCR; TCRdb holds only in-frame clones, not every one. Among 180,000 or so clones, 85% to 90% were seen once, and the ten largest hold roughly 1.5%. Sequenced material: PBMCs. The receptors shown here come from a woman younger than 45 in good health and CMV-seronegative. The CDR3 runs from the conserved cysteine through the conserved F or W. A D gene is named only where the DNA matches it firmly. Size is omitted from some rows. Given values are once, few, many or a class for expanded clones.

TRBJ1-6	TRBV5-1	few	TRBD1	TGCGCCAGCAGCTCGGAACCCGGGACAGGGGTTTCACCCCTCCACTTT	CASSSEPGTGVSPLHF
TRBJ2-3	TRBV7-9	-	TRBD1	TGTGCCAGCAGCTCGACAGGGGAGAGGACAGATACGCAGTATTTT	CASSSTGERTDTQYF
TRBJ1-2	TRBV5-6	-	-	TGTGCCAGCAGCTTGGGACAGTTTTATACTAACTATGGCTACACCTTC	CASSLGQFYTNYGYTF
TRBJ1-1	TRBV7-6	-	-	TGTGCCAGCAGCTCCCTAAGTCCTGAAGCTTTCTTT	CASSSLSPEAFF
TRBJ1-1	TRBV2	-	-	TGTGCCAGCAGTGAAGTAGGGCAGGACAAGAACACTGAAGCTTTCTTT	CASSEVGQDKNTEAFF
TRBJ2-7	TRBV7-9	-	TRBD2	TGTGCCAGCAGCTTTCCGACTAGCGATTACGAGCAGTACTTC	CASSFPTSDYEQYF
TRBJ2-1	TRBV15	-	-	TGTGCCACCAGCAGAGATGTTCGGCCCAGGTCGCATGAGCAGTTCTTC	CATSRDVRPRSHEQFF
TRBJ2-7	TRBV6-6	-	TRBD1	TGTGCCAGCAGTTACTCGAAGGACAGGGGATACGAGCAGTACTTC	CASSYSKDRGYEQYF
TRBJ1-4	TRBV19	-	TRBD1	TGTGCCAGTAGTACACCCCGGGACAGACTCGATACGGAAAAACTGTTTTTT	CASSTPRDRLDTEKLFF
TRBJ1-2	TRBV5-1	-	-	TGCGCCAGCAGGACAAACACAGGAGATGGCTACACCTTC	CASRTNTGDGYTF
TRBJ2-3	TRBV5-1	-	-	TGCGCCAGCAGCTCTGCGACAGATACGCAGTATTTT	CASSSATDTQYF
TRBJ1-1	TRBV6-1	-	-	TGTGCCAGCAGTGAAGCGCTTCAGGAAGCTTTCTTT	CASSEALQEAFF
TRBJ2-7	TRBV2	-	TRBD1	TGTGCCAGCAGTGCCGGGACAGAGCCCTACGAGCAGTACTTC	CASSAGTEPYEQYF
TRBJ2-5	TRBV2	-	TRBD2	TGTGCCAGCAGTGAAGTCCCTAAGTTACTAGCGGGGGGGGCCGGGGAGACCCAGTACTTC	CASSEVPKLLAGGAGETQYF
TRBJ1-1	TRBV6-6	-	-	TGTGCCAGCAGTCCTGAGGGCAGGAACACTGAAGCTTTCTTT	CASSPEGRNTEAFF
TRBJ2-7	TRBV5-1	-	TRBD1	TGCGCCAGCAGCGCGGACAGGGGGCTTTCCTACGAGCAGTACTTC	CASSADRGLSYEQYF
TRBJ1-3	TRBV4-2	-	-	TGTGCCAGCAGCCAAGAACTCCCCGGAAACACCATATATTTT	CASSQELPGNTIYF
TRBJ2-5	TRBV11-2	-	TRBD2	TGTGCCAGCAGCTTGACTAGCTTCCGAGAGACCCAGTACTTC	CASSLTSFRETQYF
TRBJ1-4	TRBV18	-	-	TGTGCCAGCTCACCGGGACTGACTAATGAAAAACTGTTTTTT	CASSPGLTNEKLFF
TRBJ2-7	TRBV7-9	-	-	TGTGCCAGCAGCTTGGCGGACTTCTACGAGCAGTACTTC	CASSLADFYEQYF
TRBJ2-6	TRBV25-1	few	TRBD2	TGTGCCAGCAGTGGAGCGGGGAGCTCTGGGGCCAACGTCCTGACTTTC	CASSGAGSSGANVLTF
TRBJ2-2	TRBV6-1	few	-	TGTGCCAGCAGTGAAGGCGTTCGGGACACCGGGGAGCTGTTTTTT	CASSEGVRDTGELFF
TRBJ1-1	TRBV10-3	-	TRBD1	TGTGCCAGCGGGACAGGACCTAACACTGAAGCTTTCTTT	CASGTGPNTEAFF
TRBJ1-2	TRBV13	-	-	TGTGCCAGCAGCTCAAAAGGTGGAGAGAACTATGGCTACACCTTC	CASSSKGGENYGYTF
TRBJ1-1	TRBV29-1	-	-	TGCAGCGTTCGTCAGGGAGGCATGAACACTGAAGCTTTCTTT	CSVRQGGMNTEAFF
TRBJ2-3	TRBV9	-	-	TGTGCCAGCAGCCTCGGAGTAGCGGGCACAGATACGCAGTATTTT	CASSLGVAGTDTQYF
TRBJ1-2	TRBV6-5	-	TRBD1	TGTGCCAGCAGGCCGGGACAGGGGAAAAGCTATGGCTACACCTTC	CASRPGQGKSYGYTF
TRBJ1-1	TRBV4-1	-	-	TGCGCCAGCAGCCACCCAGGGTTCGCTGAAGCTTTCTTT	CASSHPGFAEAFF
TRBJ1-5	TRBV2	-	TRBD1	TGTGCCAGCAGGAAAACAGGGGGCTATCAGCCCCAGCATTTT	CASRKTGGYQPQHF
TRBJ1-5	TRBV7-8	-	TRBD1	TGTGCCAGCAGCGCCAGGGGGGAAGGCCGCGGTCAGCCCCAGCATTTT	CASSARGEGRGQPQHF
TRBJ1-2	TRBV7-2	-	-	TGTGCCAGCAGCTTACGTGCCAGGGGCTACACCTTC	CASSLRARGYTF
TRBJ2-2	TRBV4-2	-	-	TGTGCCAGCAGCCAAGATCGCGTCGGCAGGGGTCCGACCGGGGAGCTGTTTTTT	CASSQDRVGRGPTGELFF
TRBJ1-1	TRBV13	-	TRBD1	TGTGCCAGCAGTCCCAAGGGACAGGGAAGGGGCACTGAAGCTTTCTTT	CASSPKGQGRGTEAFF
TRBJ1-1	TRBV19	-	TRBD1	TGTGCCAGTAGTACTCGGGACAGGGGGGCACTGAACACTGAAGCTTTCTTT	CASSTRDRGALNTEAFF
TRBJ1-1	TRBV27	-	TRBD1	TGTGCCAGCAGTTTAGGGGCGGCAGGGGGTGGCACTGAAGCTTTCTTT	CASSLGAAGGGTEAFF
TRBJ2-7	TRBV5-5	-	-	TGTGCCAGCACCCCCCCAGACAGCCCCTACGAGCAGTACTTC	CASTPPDSPYEQYF
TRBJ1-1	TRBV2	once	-	TGTGCCAGCAGTGATACAAACACTGAAGCTTTCTTT	CASSDTNTEAFF
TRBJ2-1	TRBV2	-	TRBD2	TGTGCCAGCAGTGAAAGTGGACTAGCGGGGAACAATGAGCAGTTCTTC	CASSESGLAGNNEQFF
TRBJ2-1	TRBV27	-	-	TGTGCCAGCACTGAGTTGGGCCCACGTGGGGCTTTGAATGAGCAGTTCTTC	CASTELGPRGALNEQFF
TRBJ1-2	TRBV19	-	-	TGTGCCAGTAGTATAGATCATCTGAGGAGGGGTGGCTACACCTTC	CASSIDHLRRGGYTF
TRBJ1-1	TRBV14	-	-	TGTGCCAGCAGCCAAGCCGCGGATACTGAAGCTTTCTTT	CASSQAADTEAFF
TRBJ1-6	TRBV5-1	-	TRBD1	TGCGCCAGCAGCTCGGGGACAGGGTACAATTCACCCCTCCACTTT	CASSSGTGYNSPLHF
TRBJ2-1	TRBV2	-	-	TGTGCCAGCAGTGTCGAGAACTACAATGAGCAGTTCTTC	CASSVENYNEQFF
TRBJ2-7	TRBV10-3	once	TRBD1	TGTGCCATCAGCCATGGGCAGGGGGCACGAGAGCAGTACTTC	CAISHGQGAREQYF
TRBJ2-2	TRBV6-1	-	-	TGTGCCAGCAGTGTAATGTGGGGGGGCGGCACCGGGGAGCTGTTTTTT	CASSVMWGGGTGELFF
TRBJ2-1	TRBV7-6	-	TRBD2	TGTGCCAGCAGCCCCCTTGTAGCGGGGGGCTACAATGAGCAGTTCTTC	CASSPLVAGGYNEQFF
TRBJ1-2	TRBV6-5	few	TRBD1	TGTGCCAGCAGAACAGGGGAGGAATCCTATGGCTACACCTTC	CASRTGEESYGYTF
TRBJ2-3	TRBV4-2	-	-	TGTGCCAGCAGCCAAGACCAGGGGGGCGCAGATACGCAGTATTTT	CASSQDQGGADTQYF
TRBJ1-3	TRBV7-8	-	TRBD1	TGTGCCAGCGGATGGACAGGGGGCTCTGGAAACACCATATATTTT	CASGWTGGSGNTIYF
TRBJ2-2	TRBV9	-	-	TGTGCCAGCACCGAGGACAGCCCAAACACCGGGGAGCTGTTTTTT	CASTEDSPNTGELFF